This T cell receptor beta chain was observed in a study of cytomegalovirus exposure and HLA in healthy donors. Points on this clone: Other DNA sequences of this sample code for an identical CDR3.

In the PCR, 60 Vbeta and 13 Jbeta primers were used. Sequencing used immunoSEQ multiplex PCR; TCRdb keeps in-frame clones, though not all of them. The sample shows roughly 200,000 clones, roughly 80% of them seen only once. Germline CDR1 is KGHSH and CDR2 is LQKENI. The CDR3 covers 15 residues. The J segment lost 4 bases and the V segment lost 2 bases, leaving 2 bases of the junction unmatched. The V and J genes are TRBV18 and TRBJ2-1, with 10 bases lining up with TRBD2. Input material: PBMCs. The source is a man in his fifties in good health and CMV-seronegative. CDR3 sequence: CASSPTSGIYNEQFF. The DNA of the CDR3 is TGTGCCAGCTCACCAACTAGCGGGATTTACAATGAGCAGTTCTTC.